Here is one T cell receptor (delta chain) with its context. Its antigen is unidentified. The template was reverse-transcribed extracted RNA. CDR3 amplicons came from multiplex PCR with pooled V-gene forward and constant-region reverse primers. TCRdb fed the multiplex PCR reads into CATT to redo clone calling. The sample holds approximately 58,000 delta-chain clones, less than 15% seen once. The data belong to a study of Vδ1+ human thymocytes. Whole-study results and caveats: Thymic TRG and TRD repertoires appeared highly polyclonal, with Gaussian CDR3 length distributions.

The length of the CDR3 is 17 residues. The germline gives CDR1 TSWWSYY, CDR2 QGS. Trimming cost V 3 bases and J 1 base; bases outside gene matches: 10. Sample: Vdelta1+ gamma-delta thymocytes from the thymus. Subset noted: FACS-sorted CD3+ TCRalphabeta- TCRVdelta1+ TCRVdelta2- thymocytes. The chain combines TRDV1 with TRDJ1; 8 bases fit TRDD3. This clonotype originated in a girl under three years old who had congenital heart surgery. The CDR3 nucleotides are TGTGCTCTTGGGGAGGGGTACTGGGGGTTTTCCACCGATAAACTCATCTTT. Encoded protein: CALGEGYWGFSTDKLIF.